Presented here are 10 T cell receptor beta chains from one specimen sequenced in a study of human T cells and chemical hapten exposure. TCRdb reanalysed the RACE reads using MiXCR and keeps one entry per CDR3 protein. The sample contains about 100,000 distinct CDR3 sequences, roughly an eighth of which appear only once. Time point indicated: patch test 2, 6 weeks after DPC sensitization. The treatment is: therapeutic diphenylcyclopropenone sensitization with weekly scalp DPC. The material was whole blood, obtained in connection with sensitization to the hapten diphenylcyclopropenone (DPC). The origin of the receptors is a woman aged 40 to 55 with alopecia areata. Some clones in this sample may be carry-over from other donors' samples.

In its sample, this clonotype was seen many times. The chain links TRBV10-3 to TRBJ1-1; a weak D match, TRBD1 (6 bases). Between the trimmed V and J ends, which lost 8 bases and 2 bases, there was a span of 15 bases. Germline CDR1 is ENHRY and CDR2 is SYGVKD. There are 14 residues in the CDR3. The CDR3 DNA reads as TGTGCCATCTCAGCCCCAGGGGCAAACACTGAAGCTTTCTTT. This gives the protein CAISAPGANTEAFF.

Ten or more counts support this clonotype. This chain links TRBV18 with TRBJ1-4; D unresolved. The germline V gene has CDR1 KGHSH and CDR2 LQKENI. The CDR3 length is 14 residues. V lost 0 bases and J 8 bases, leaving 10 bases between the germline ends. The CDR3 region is CASSPPEGREKLFF. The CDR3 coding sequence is TGTGCCAGCTCACCACCGGAGGGCAGGGAAAAACTGTTTTTT.

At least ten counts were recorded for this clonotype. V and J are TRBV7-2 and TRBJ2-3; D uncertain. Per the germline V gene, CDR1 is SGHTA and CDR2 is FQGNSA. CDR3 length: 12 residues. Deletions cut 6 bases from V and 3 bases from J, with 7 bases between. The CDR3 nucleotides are TGTGCCAGCAGGACGGATACAGATACGCAGTATTTT. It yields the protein CASRTDTDTQYF.

CDR3 loop: CAWSVGMEQYF. For the CDR3, the DNA is TGTGCCTGGAGTGTAGGGATGGAGCAGTACTTC. The gene calls are TRBV30 and TRBJ2-7; D is ambiguous. The V gene lost 0 bases and the J gene lost 7 bases, with 7 bases spanning the gap. The germline V gene has CDR1 GTSNPN and CDR2 SVGIG (reference sequence). This CDR3 has 11 amino acids.

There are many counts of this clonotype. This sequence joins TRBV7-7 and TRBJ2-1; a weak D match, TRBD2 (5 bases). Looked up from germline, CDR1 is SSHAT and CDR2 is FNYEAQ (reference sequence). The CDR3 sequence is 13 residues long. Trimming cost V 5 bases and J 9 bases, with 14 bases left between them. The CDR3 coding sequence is TGTGCCAGCAGCCTAGAGGCTCGGGGTGAGCAGTTCTTC. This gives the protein CASSLEARGEQFF.

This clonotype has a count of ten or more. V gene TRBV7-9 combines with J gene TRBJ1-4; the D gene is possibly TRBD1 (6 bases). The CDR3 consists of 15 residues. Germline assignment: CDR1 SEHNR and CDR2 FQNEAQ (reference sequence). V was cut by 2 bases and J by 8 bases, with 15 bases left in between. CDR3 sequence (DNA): TGTGCCAGCAGCTTATTAAACAGGGTGGAGGAAAAACTGTTTTTT. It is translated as CASSLLNRVEEKLFF.

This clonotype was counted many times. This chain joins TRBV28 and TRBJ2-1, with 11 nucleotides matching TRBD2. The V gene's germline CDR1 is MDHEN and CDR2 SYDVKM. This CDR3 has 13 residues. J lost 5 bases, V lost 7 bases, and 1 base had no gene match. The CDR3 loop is CASKTSGDNEQFF. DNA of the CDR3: TGTGCCAGCAAGACTAGCGGGGACAATGAGCAGTTCTTC. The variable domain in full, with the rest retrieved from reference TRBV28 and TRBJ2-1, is DVKVTQSSRYLVKRTGEKVFLECVQDMDHENMFWYRQDPGLGLRLIYFSYDVKMKEKGDIPEGYSVSREKKERFSLILESASTNQTSMYLCASKTSGDNEQFFGPGTRLTVL.

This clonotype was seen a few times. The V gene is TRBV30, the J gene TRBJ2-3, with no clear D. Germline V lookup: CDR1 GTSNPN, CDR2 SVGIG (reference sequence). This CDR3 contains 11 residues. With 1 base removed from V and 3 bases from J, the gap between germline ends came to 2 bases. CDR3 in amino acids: CAWSETDTQYF. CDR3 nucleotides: TGTGCCTGGAGTGAGACAGATACGCAGTATTTT.

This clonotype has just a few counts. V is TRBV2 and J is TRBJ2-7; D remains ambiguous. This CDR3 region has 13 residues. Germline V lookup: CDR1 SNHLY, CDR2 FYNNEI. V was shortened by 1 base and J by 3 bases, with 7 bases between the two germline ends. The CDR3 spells CASSEERLYEQYF. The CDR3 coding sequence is TGTGCCAGCAGTGAAGAGAGACTCTACGAGCAGTACTTC.

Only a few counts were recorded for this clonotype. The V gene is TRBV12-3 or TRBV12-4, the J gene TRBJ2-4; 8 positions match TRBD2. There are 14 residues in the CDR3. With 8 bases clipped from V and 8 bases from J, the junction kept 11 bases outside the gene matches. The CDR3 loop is CASRRAGDLDIQYF. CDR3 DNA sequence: TGTGCCAGCCGAAGAGCGGGGGATCTGGACATTCAGTACTTC.